Presented here are 10 T cell receptor beta chains from one specimen sequenced in a study of cytomegalovirus exposure and HLA in healthy donors. Researchers ran the PCR with 60 Vbeta and 13 Jbeta primers. Assay used: immunoSEQ multiplex PCR; TCRdb lists only in-frame clones, some missing. The repertoire includes approximately 100,000 clones, 60% to 85% of them detected once, and 15% to 20% sits in the top ten. The source material was PBMCs. The receptors derive from a man aged 55 to 70 in good health and CMV-seropositive.

The chain joins TRBV7-2 to TRBJ2-1, with 8 bases aligning to TRBD2. CDR1 is SGHTA and CDR2 is FQGNSA in the germline V gene. Trimming at V came to 4 bases and at J to 0 bases, leaving 2 bases not matched to a gene. The CDR3 sequence is 15 residues long. The CDR3 spells CASSSTSDSYNEQFF. The CDR3 DNA follows: TGTGCCAGCAGCTCGACTAGCGACTCCTACAATGAGCAGTTCTTC.

The V and J genes are TRBV7-9 and TRBJ2-1, with TRBD2 matching 7 bases. The length of the CDR3 is 12 residues. Germline assignment: CDR1 SEHNR and CDR2 FQNEAQ (reference sequence). V trimming: 5 bases; J trimming: 6 bases; junction bases outside the gene matches: 1. This CDR3 reads CASSQRGNEQFF. The CDR3 DNA sequence: TGTGCCAGCAGCCAGCGGGGCAATGAGCAGTTCTTC. The full variable domain, completed using reference TRBV7-9 and TRBJ2-1, is DTGVSQNPRHKITKRGQNVTFRCDPISEHNRLYWYRQTLGQGPEFLTYFQNEAQLEKSRLLSDRFSAERPKGSFSTLEIQRTEQGDSAMYLCASSQRGNEQFFGPGTRLTVL.

In DNA form, the CDR3 reads TGTGCCAGCACAAGGAAGGGAGCGGCCTACGAGCAGTACTTC. It specifies CASTRKGAAYEQYF. V usage is TRBV6-1 and J usage is TRBJ2-7, with D possibly TRBD2 on 5 matching bases. Germline CDR1 and CDR2: MNHNS and SASEGT. Trimming stripped 7 bases from V and 2 bases from J, with 15 bases between. The CDR3 sequence is 14 residues long.

This clone is a singleton in its sample. This chain connects TRBV5-4 to TRBJ2-5; 9 nucleotides line up with TRBD2. Germline loops: CDR1 SGHNT, CDR2 YYREEE (reference sequence). The trim removed 2 bases at V and 2 bases at J, leaving 4 bases unmatched. This CDR3 contains 15 residues. The CDR3 protein is CASSFAGGKQETQYF. The CDR3, as DNA: TGTGCCAGCAGCTTCGCGGGGGGGAAGCAAGAGACCCAGTACTTC.

The rearrangement joins TRBV29-1 to TRBJ1-2; 8 nucleotides agree with TRBD1. With 2 bases clipped from V and 4 bases from J, the junction kept 3 bases outside the gene matches. Germline V gene data show CDR1 as SQVTM and CDR2 as ANQGSEA. The CDR3 contains 13 residues. DNA for the CDR3: TGCAGCGTTGAAACAGGGGGAGTCTATGGCTACACCTTC. Amino acid sequence: CSVETGGVYGYTF.

The genes are TRBV7-8 and TRBJ2-7, with 9 bases fitting TRBD1. The V segment lost 4 bases and the J segment 3 bases; nucleotides outside the gene matches: 7. CDR1 is SGHVS and CDR2 is FQNEAQ in the germline V gene. The CDR3 contains 15 residues. CDR3 in amino acids: CASSYGTGILYEQYF. The CDR3 nucleotides are TGTGCCAGCAGCTACGGGACAGGGATCCTCTACGAGCAGTACTTC.

The gene calls are TRBV7-2 and TRBJ1-3; unclear D gene. There are 16 residues in the CDR3. V dropped 7 bases and J dropped 0 bases, with 16 bases sitting between them. Germline V gene data show CDR1 as SGHTA and CDR2 as FQGNSA. As DNA, the CDR3 is TGTGCCAGCAACGGAGGAAGCCCTTCCTCTGGAAACACCATATATTTT. This gives the protein CASNGGSPSSGNTIYF.

This clone has a handful of counts. This chain links TRBV15 with TRBJ1-2; D possibly corresponds to TRBD1 (6 bases). V lost 0 bases and J lost 4, with 12 bases in between. This CDR3 spans 15 amino acids. Germline lookup yields CDR1 LNHNV and CDR2 YYDKDF (reference sequence). As DNA, the CDR3 is TGTGCCACCAGCAGAGATTCCCAGGGGTCCTATGGCTACACCTTC. Translating gives CATSRDSQGSYGYTF.

The V gene is TRBV19, the J gene TRBJ2-2; D not resolved. Looked up from germline, CDR1 is LNHDA and CDR2 is SQIVND (reference sequence). This CDR3 is 12 amino acids long. The V and J ends lost 1 base and 8 bases respectively, with 5 bases between them. The CDR3 sequence: CASSIGSGELFF. CDR3 sequence (DNA): TGTGCCAGTAGTATAGGTTCTGGGGAGCTGTTTTTT.

CDR3 loop: CASSYRQGYSYEQYF. DNA for the CDR3: TGTGCCAGCAGTTACCGACAGGGTTACTCTTACGAGCAGTACTTC. This rearrangement joins TRBV6-6 to TRBJ2-5; TRBD1 agrees at 7 bases. The J call may be in error: the DNA end matches TRBJ2-7 better. Germline assignment: CDR1 MNHNY and CDR2 SVGAGI (reference sequence). There are 15 residues in the CDR3.